The 14 T cell receptor beta chains below were found in one sample sequenced in a study of shared clonotypes between healthy human individuals (dated by TCRdb to between 2020 and 2021). Library method: the immunoSEQ multiplex PCR assay. This immuneACCESS table, as held by TCRdb, lists in-frame sequences with V and J called but not all clones. Of the missing ones, under half trace to an unresolved V gene in checked studies; the others have no known cause. The sample has about 1 million clones on record, 65% to 80% of them singletons. The ten biggest clones cover approximately 1.5% of the sample. Sequenced: memory CD4+ T cells sorted from blood. The sample's cell subset or site, from its label and the paper: CD45RA-negative fraction. These receptors were obtained from a man younger than 35 in good health.

This clone was picked up many times. The chain recombines TRBV29-1 with TRBJ2-5; tentative D call: TRBD2 (6 bases). The CDR3 loop spans 15 amino acids. The V and J ends lost 3 bases and 4 bases respectively, with 18 bases between them. From germline, CDR1 is SQVTM and CDR2 ANQGSEA. CDR3 coding DNA: TGCAGCGTTGAGTTTGGGACGGGAGCGGGAGAGACCCAGTACTTC. Protein sequence: CSVEFGTGAGETQYF. Looking up the rest from reference TRBV29-1 and TRBJ2-5 gives the full variable domain: SAVISQKPSRDICQRGTSLTIQCQVDSQVTMMFWYRQQPGQSLTLIATANQGSEATYESGFVIDKFPISRPNLTFSTLTVSNMSPEDSSIYLCSVEFGTGAGETQYFGPGTRLLVL.

This sequence joins TRBV5-1 and TRBJ2-1; 13 bases fit TRBD2. The trim removed 5 bases at V and 4 bases at J, leaving 6 bases unmatched. CDR1 SGHRS and CDR2 YFSETQ come from the germline V gene. This CDR3 contains 16 residues. Here the CDR3 DNA reads TGCGCCAGCAGTCAAGGGACTAGCGGGAATTACAATGAGCAGTTCTTC. Translating it yields CASSQGTSGNYNEQFF.

V usage is TRBV5-6 and J usage is TRBJ2-5; D gene uncertain. Trimming pared 5 bases from V and 4 bases from J, leaving 18 bases between. The germline V gene encodes CDR1 SGHDT and CDR2 YYEEEE. There are 15 residues in the CDR3. The CDR3 nucleotides read TGTGCCAGCAGATTCGCCCTTCGGCCGGTAGAGACCCAGTACTTC. Its protein is CASRFALRPVETQYF.

This rearrangement joins TRBV7-3 to TRBJ2-1; 9 positions match TRBD1. CDR1 and CDR2 (germline): SGHTA, FQGTGA. With 5 bases clipped from V and 8 bases from J, the junction kept 10 bases outside the gene matches. This CDR3 is built from 15 residues. The CDR3 DNA follows: TGTGCCAGCAGCGCGGGACAGGGTCCCCGGGATGAGCAGTTCTTC. Protein product: CASSAGQGPRDEQFF.

The chain combines TRBV6-5 with TRBJ2-1, with 7 positions matching TRBD1. Looked up from germline, CDR1 is MNHEY and CDR2 is SVGAGI. V lost 4 bases to trimming and J lost 8 bases; unmatched junction nucleotides: 8. The CDR3 has 14 amino acids. The DNA for the CDR3 is TGTGCCAGCAGTTCGGGGACAGTGGACGATGAGCAGTTCTTC. Translating it yields CASSSGTVDDEQFF.

This clone appeared a single time. V gene TRBV5-1 combines with J gene TRBJ1-4; D not resolved. The germline V gene has CDR1 SGHRS and CDR2 YFSETQ. V was pared by 0 bases and J by 8 bases, with 11 bases between. The CDR3 has 14 amino acids. CDR3 amino acids: CASSLANPGEKLFF. In nucleotides, the CDR3 is TGCGCCAGCAGCTTGGCTAACCCCGGGGAAAAACTGTTTTTT.

The chain joins TRBV6-1 to TRBJ2-5, with TRBD2 identical over 12 bases. Trimming at V came to 11 bases and at J to 3 bases, leaving 4 bases not matched to a gene. This CDR3 has 13 amino acids. Germline V gene data show CDR1 as MNHNS and CDR2 as SASEGT. The CDR3 nucleotides read TGTGCCGGACGGACTAGCGGGGAAGAGACCCAGTACTTC. Amino acid sequence: CAGRTSGEETQYF.

This chain connects TRBV29-1 to TRBJ2-5; TRBD2 matches 7 bases. Germline loops: CDR1 SQVTM, CDR2 ANQGSEA. This CDR3 contains 15 residues. V gave up 6 bases and J gave up 4 bases; unmatched junction bases: 14. CDR3 sequence (DNA): TGCAGCGTCAAATCGGGGAGGGACCGTAGAGAGACCCAGTACTTC. Protein sequence: CSVKSGRDRRETQYF.

CDR3 nucleotide sequence: TGTGCCAGCAGCACCGGGACAGGATACAATGGCTACACCTTC. It is translated as CASSTGTGYNGYTF. V is TRBV7-3 and J is TRBJ1-2; 8 positions match TRBD1. The CDR3 is made up of 14 amino acids. Germline V gives CDR1 SGHTA, CDR2 FQGTGA. Unmatched junction bases numbered 8, after V lost 5 bases and J lost 6 bases.

The J gene is TRBJ1-2, the V gene TRBV2; 9 bases map to TRBD1. The length of the CDR3 is 15 residues. V was pared by 4 bases and J by 8 bases, with 11 bases of the junction left unmatched. From germline, CDR1 is SNHLY and CDR2 FYNNEI. CDR3 protein: CASSGAGQGPPGYTF. The CDR3 nucleotides are TGTGCCAGCAGTGGGGCGGGACAGGGTCCCCCAGGCTACACCTTC. Using reference TRBV2 and TRBJ1-2 for the parts outside the CDR3, the full variable domain is EPEVTQTPSHQVTQMGQEVILRCVPISNHLYFYWYRQILGQKVEFLVSFYNNEISEKSEIFDDQFSVERPDGSNFTLKIRSTKLEDSAMYFCASSGAGQGPPGYTFGSGTRLTVV.

The chain employs TRBV21-1 and TRBJ2-5; TRBD1, the table's D call, lacks a check against the DNA. TRBV21-1 is reported as a pseudogene. The CDR3 extends over 16 amino acids. The CDR3 loop reads CASSKVGYLYQETQYF. The DNA for the CDR3 is TGTGCCAGCAGCAAAGTGGGCTACTTGTACCAAGAGACCCAGTACTTC.

The sample holds a few counts of this clone. The J gene is TRBJ2-7, the V gene TRBV6-1; no definite D call. Germline CDR1 is MNHNS and CDR2 is SASEGT. The V gene lost 5 bases and the J gene lost 0 bases, with 11 bases spanning the gap. The CDR3 has 14 amino acids. The CDR3 DNA sequence: TGTGCCAGCAGTTTCTACATTAGCTCCTACGAGCAGTACTTC. Translated, it gives CASSFYISSYEQYF.

The V call is TRBV19, the J call TRBJ1-1; no clear D. Germline V gives CDR1 LNHDA, CDR2 SQIVND (reference sequence). V gave up 3 bases and J gave up 3 bases, with 14 bases separating them. The CDR3 spans 15 residues. The CDR3 region is CASSISFGLYTEAFF. CDR3 coding DNA: TGTGCCAGTAGTATCTCATTCGGGCTGTACACTGAAGCTTTCTTT.

The chain carries TRBV5-5 and TRBJ2-7; D may be TRBD1 (6 bases). This CDR3 is built from 12 residues. The germline CDR1 and CDR2 sequences are SGHKS and YYEKEE (reference sequence). Trimming pared 0 bases from V and 8 bases from J, leaving 9 bases between. CDR3 nucleotide sequence: TGTGCCAGCAGCTTGGAGGGGGTAAAGCAGTACTTC. It specifies CASSLEGVKQYF.